These 23 T cell receptor beta chains were all obtained from the same sample, sequenced in a study of T cells in Graves' hyperthyroidism and ophthalmopathy. From RNA transcripts, TCR beta CDR3 regions were amplified. When the TCR CDR3 underwent first-round RT-PCR, the HTBI primer set was used. TCRdb redid the calling of the multiplex PCR reads with MiXCR, one entry per CDR3 protein. The sample consists of about 50,000 distinct CDR3 sequences, approximately 49% of them appearing once. The sequenced sample was peripheral blood or thyroid tissue (not recorded which). All receptors derive from a woman between 45 and 60 years old with Graves' hyperthyroidism.

The table lists this clonotype with many counts. The chain links TRBV5-5 to TRBJ2-5, with TRBD2 as a possible D gene (5 bases). The CDR3 has 13 amino acids. Trimming stripped 4 bases from V and 7 bases from J, with 14 bases between. CDR1 and CDR2 from the germline V gene are SGHKS and YYEKEE (reference sequence). The CDR3 DNA follows: TGTGCCAGCAGCCTGGGAGCCGCTGGGACCCAGTACTTC. Its protein product is CASSLGAAGTQYF.

At least ten counts were recorded for this clonotype. The V and J genes are TRBV20-1 and TRBJ2-6; TRBD1 or TRBD2 may be the D gene (5 bases each). Germline V CDR1 and CDR2: DFQATT, SNEGSKA (reference sequence). Trimming took off 6 bases at V and 1 base at J, with 10 bases between the two ends. The CDR3 length is 14 residues. The CDR3: CSARDRSGANVLTF. The DNA for the CDR3 is TGCAGTGCAAGGGACCGATCTGGGGCCAACGTCCTGACTTTC.

The chain joins TRBV13 to TRBJ2-7, with D possibly TRBD2 on 5 matching bases. V was clipped by 4 bases and J by 4 bases, with 11 bases between them. Per germline, CDR1 PRHDT and CDR2 FYEKMQ (reference sequence). This CDR3 spans 13 amino acids. CDR3 bases: TGTGCCAGCAGCTCCGGGAACAAATACGAGCAGTACTTC. Protein: CASSSGNKYEQYF.

This chain links TRBV2 with TRBJ2-5, with 9 bases identical to TRBD2. The CDR3 spans 16 residues. In germline, CDR1 is SNHLY, CDR2 FYNNEI. Trimming cost V 7 bases and J 3 bases; bases outside gene matches: 12. The CDR3 coding sequence is TGTGCCAGCATCGAGCGGAATAGCGGGAGCGAAGAGACCCAGTACTTC. Translation: CASIERNSGSEETQYF.

This clonotype is labeled medium-sized. V usage is TRBV7-2 and J usage is TRBJ2-7; 7 nucleotides agree with TRBD2. The germline gives CDR1 SGHTA, CDR2 FQGNSA. The trim removed 2 bases at V and 3 bases at J, leaving 1 base unmatched. This CDR3 spans 13 amino acids. This CDR3 reads CASSLRDYYEQYF. CDR3 coding DNA: TGTGCCAGCAGCTTAAGGGACTACTACGAGCAGTACTTC.

Many counts were recorded for this clonotype. The gene calls are TRBV28 and TRBJ1-2; 7 nucleotides match TRBD1. J lost 8 bases, V lost 6 bases, and 9 bases had no gene match. This CDR3 is built from 13 residues. In germline, CDR1 is MDHEN, CDR2 SYDVKM. The CDR3 region is CASRSGTAGGYTF. CDR3 in DNA: TGTGCCAGCAGGTCCGGGACAGCAGGAGGCTACACCTTC.

This clonotype was recorded at least ten times. The CDR3 region has the DNA TGTGCCAGCAGCTGGGCCTCGGGACGGTCCTACGAGCAGTACTTC. Its protein product is CASSWASGRSYEQYF. The rearrangement uses TRBV5-5 and TRBJ2-7; D may correspond to TRBD1 or TRBD2 (5 bases each). The germline gives CDR1 SGHKS, CDR2 YYEKEE (reference sequence). Between the trimmed V and J ends, which lost 3 bases and 1 base, there was a span of 14 bases. The CDR3 is 15 amino acids.

This clonotype was detected ten times or more. The rearrangement links TRBV5-1 to TRBJ1-2; 8 bases line up with TRBD1. The germline V gene has CDR1 SGHRS and CDR2 YFSETQ. V dropped 7 bases and J dropped 5; count of bases not matched to a gene: 10. The CDR3 length is 14 residues. In DNA form, the CDR3 reads TGCGCCAGCGCGAACAGGACAGGGAGTTATGGCTACACCTTC. Its translation: CASANRTGSYGYTF.

The CDR3 nucleotides read TGCAGCGTTGAAGTATCAGGGGGGAGGGTCGGGGAGACCCAGTACTTC. It yields the protein CSVEVSGGRVGETQYF. The chain is built from TRBV29-1 and TRBJ2-5; D may match TRBD1 or TRBD2 (7 bases each). The CDR3 contains 16 residues. The germline V and J ends were trimmed by 1 base and 5 bases, with 20 bases remaining between them. The germline V gene encodes CDR1 SQVTM and CDR2 ANQGSEA.

Of note for this clonotype: A junction boundary mismatches the germline segment, possibly from a read error. The gene calls are TRBV29-1 and TRBJ2-3, with D possibly being TRBD1 or TRBD2 (6 bases each). This CDR3 is 13 amino acids long. CDR1 is SQVTM and CDR2 is ANQGSEA in the germline V gene. The CDR3 here is CSAGREWTDTQYF. DNA of the CDR3: TGCAGCGCTGGGCGGGAATGGACAGACACGCAGTATTTT.

This clonotype was counted many times. The rearrangement joins TRBV6-2 or TRBV6-3 to TRBJ2-7, with 7 bases matching TRBD2. CDR3 length: 15 amino acids. J lost 11 bases, V lost 2 bases, and 15 bases had no gene match. The V gene's germline CDR1 is MNHEY and CDR2 SVGEGT. The CDR3 here is CASSYRRHPTSREYF. The CDR3 nucleotides read TGTGCCAGCAGTTACCGCCGACACCCGACTAGCCGAGAGTACTTC.

This clonotype appeared many times. The chain has TRBV12-3 or TRBV12-4 and TRBJ1-2; TRBD1 matches 7 bases. V gave up 5 bases and J gave up 4 bases; unmatched junction bases: 10. This CDR3 is built from 15 residues. CDR3 in amino acids: CASSDTGVPLYGYTF. Here the CDR3 DNA reads TGTGCCAGCAGTGACACAGGGGTCCCCCTCTATGGCTACACCTTC.

The chain joins TRBV2 to TRBJ1-4; TRBD1 is a possible D gene (6 bases). The CDR3 is made up of 14 amino acids. CDR1 SNHLY and CDR2 FYNNEI come from the germline V gene. Trimming pared 6 bases from V and 9 bases from J, leaving 17 bases between. The CDR3 spells CASSPGGLMKKLFF. For the CDR3, the DNA is TGTGCCAGCAGCCCCGGGGGGCTAATGAAAAAACTGTTTTTT.

This clonotype was seen a handful of times. The rearrangement joins TRBV7-3 to TRBJ2-7; 7 nucleotides agree with TRBD1. From germline, CDR1 is SGHTA and CDR2 FQGTGA. The length of the CDR3 is 13 residues. Germline trimming cut 3 bases from V and 5 bases from J; bases unmatched to any gene: 4. CDR3 sequence (DNA): TGTGCCAGCAGCTTCGACAGGGCGGACGAGCAGTACTTC. Translation gives CASSFDRADEQYF.

This clonotype is termed medium-sized. The chain joins TRBV29-1 to TRBJ2-7, with D possibly being TRBD2 (5 bases). Looked up from germline, CDR1 is SQVTM and CDR2 is ANQGSEA. Trimming removed 6 bases from V and 5 bases from J, with 20 bases in between. CDR3 length: 14 residues. The CDR3 region has the DNA TGCAGCGTCTTCCGCCGGGGAATTCACGACGAGCAGTACTTC. It codes for CSVFRRGIHDEQYF.

As for this clonotype: A read error is possible here, since a much larger clone lies one base away. The chain links TRBV6-5 to TRBJ2-2; D uncertain. Trimming stripped 4 bases from V and 1 base from J, with 13 bases between. The CDR3 sequence is 16 residues long. Per the germline V gene, CDR1 is MNHEY and CDR2 is SVGAGI. The CDR3 region has the DNA TGTGCCAGCAGTTCCCACGCGTTAGTGAACACCGGGGAGCTGTTTTTT. Protein product: CASSSHALVNTGELFF.

The chain is built from TRBV7-8 and TRBJ1-4; 9 bases align to TRBD1. Trimming at V came to 5 bases and at J to 8 bases, leaving 12 bases not matched to a gene. Germline lookup yields CDR1 SGHVS and CDR2 FQNEAQ. CDR3 length: 16 residues. The CDR3 sequence: CASSAQLTGGLEKLFF. As DNA, the CDR3 is TGTGCCAGCAGCGCCCAGCTGACAGGGGGACTGGAAAAACTGTTTTTT. Looking up the rest from reference TRBV7-8 and TRBJ1-4 gives the full variable domain: GAGVSQSPRYKVAKRGQDVALRCDPISGHVSLFWYQQALGQGPEFLTYFQNEAQLDKSGLPSDRFFAERPEGSVSTLKIQRTQQEDSAVYLCASSAQLTGGLEKLFFGSGTQLSVL.

This clonotype occurred a few times. No DNA is shown, since the ends of the CDR3 on it are uncertain; the CDR3 is the one TCRdb lists. The CDR3: CAIRAAGGDYGYTFGSGTGNTIYF. V usage is TRBV10-3 and J usage is TRBJ1-3; the D call TRBD1 from the table was never checked on the DNA. The CDR3 is 24 amino acids in total, end residues counted. Germline lookup yields CDR1 ENHRY and CDR2 SYGVKD.

This clonotype was found a few times. A much bigger clone sits one base away, suggesting this may be a read error. The CDR3 DNA reads TGCAGTGCTAGAATTACAGGCGCCCCCTACGAGCAGTGCTTC. It specifies CSARITGAPYEQCF. The chain joins TRBV20-1 to TRBJ2-7; D is perhaps TRBD1 (5 bases). The CDR3 contains 14 residues. Germline values: CDR1 DFQATT, CDR2 SNEGSKA (reference sequence).

In regard to this clonotype: The DNA is omitted, as the CDR3 cannot be located on it reliably, and the CDR3 follows TCRdb's listing. V usage is TRBV7-9 and J usage is TRBJ2-5; whether TRBD2, the table's D call, matches the DNA was not checked. Both ends counted, the CDR3 spans 18 residues. Germline V lookup: CDR1 SEHNR, CDR2 FQNEAQ (reference sequence). The CDR3 spells CASSKRENYEQYFGTQYF.

The chain carries TRBV2 and TRBJ1-5, with 10 bases fitting TRBD1. This CDR3 spans 13 amino acids. The V segment lost 8 bases and the J segment 6 bases; nucleotides outside the gene matches: 4. CDR1 and CDR2 (germline): SNHLY, FYNNEI. DNA for the CDR3: TGTGCCAGCGGGACAGGGGACGGTCAGCCCCAGCATTTT. It specifies CASGTGDGQPQHF.

V usage is TRBV6-5 and J usage is TRBJ2-7, with TRBD1 matching over 7 bases. The CDR3 has 14 amino acids. The V gene's germline CDR1 is MNHEY and CDR2 SVGAGI. V lost 5 bases to trimming and J lost 3 bases; unmatched junction nucleotides: 7. The CDR3 DNA follows: TGTGCCAGCAGTGTAACAGGGGAAATCTACGAGCAGTACTTC. Its translation: CASSVTGEIYEQYF.

The chain links TRBV7-3 to TRBJ2-5; the D is unclear. V was pared by 5 bases and J by 1 base, with 8 bases between. CDR1 and CDR2 from the germline V gene are SGHTA and FQGTGA. The CDR3 covers 13 residues. Here the CDR3 reads CASSLSPQETQYF. The CDR3 DNA sequence: TGTGCCAGCAGCCTCAGCCCCCAAGAGACCCAGTACTTC.